The present T cell receptor (beta chain) was sequenced within a study of OX40 agonist ivuxolimab in advanced cancers. The study in broad terms: Ivuxolimab was an agonistic, fully human IgG2 monoclonal antibody directed against OX40 (CD134), a costimulatory receptor. Intravenous ivuxolimab was administered to patients every 2 weeks at six dose levels: 0.01, 0.1, 0.3, 1.5, 3 and 10 mg/kg. Prior anti-PD-1, anti-PD-L1 or anti-CTLA-4 therapy was permitted, and checkpoint inhibitors had been received by more than 35% of dose-escalation patients. Partial responses occurred in three dose-escalation patients: two with cutaneous melanoma and one with hepatocellular carcinoma. Of the roughly 52 patients in dose escalation, some 20 had hepatocellular carcinoma, approximately 15 had melanoma, 9 had renal cell carcinoma and 9 had head and neck cancer. The point of sequencing TCRbeta in the periphery was to test whether ivuxolimab changed TCR sequence diversity and drove clonal T-cell expansion. The paper covers the monotherapy dose-escalation part of the phase I ivuxolimab trial, which included N ≈ 50 patients. A male proportion of nearly 85% and a mean age of 60 years, ranging from 23 to 79, were recorded for the dose-escalation cohort.

For sequencing of the TCRbeta CDR3 region, genomic DNA was extracted from the sorted cells. The immunoSEQ Assay was used to sequence the TCRbeta CDR3 regions. TCRdb holds this immuneACCESS table with in-frame rearrangements only. Some clones are missing; in checked studies, unresolved V genes explain under half, and the rest has no known cause. A total of 50,000 to 85,000 clones appear in this sample, around 90% of them only once. Together, the top ten hold 2% to 2.5% of the sample. The trial excluded patients who had a history of autoimmune disease or who were on systemic immunosuppression. Peripheral blood for TCR sequencing was collected from all dose cohorts at baseline, on cycle 4 day 1, and on cycle 7 day 1. The samples were taken from a phase I, first-in-human, multicenter, open-label dose-escalation trial of ivuxolimab. The trial enrolled adults with locally advanced or metastatic head and neck squamous cell, hepatocellular, melanoma or renal cell carcinoma. Before TCR sequencing, CD4+ and CD8+ T cells were separately sorted from peripheral blood.

V and J are trimmed by 4 bases and 7 bases, and the gene matches miss 4 bases of the junction. The CDR3 sequence holds 14 residues, the cysteine and phenylalanine included. CDR3 DNA is the only sequence kept; it has 42 bases, read in frame from the first base. Per the germline V gene, SGHRS is the CDR1 and YFSETQ is the CDR2. The paper's findings and limits, for the study overall: In partial responders in the 0.1-3.0 mg/kg groups, normalized peripheral clonal expansion was found to be among the lowest, especially among CD8+ T cells. Which antigens the clonally expanded peripheral T cells were specific for was not determined. At doses of 0.1 to 3.0 mg/kg, clonal expansion of both CD4+ and CD8+ blood T cells was observed from baseline to week 6. After ivuxolimab, CD8+ T cells had more expanded clones than CD4+ T cells on average. Low levels of normalized T-cell clonal expansion were also shown by some nonresponding patients.

Worth noting for this clone: The target of this receptor is not known. One base away there is no much larger clone; base qualities are not given.

The sequence is built from TRBV5-1 and TRBJ2-1; TRBD1 lines up with 11 middle nucleotides. This TCR was recovered from an adult with an advanced solid tumor such as melanoma, head and neck, liver or kidney cancer. This sample comprised CD4+ or CD8+ T cells sorted from blood, obtained in a trial of the OX40 agonist ivuxolimab. The CDR3 in this case is CASSIGQGANEQFF. The nucleotide sequence reads as follows: TGCGCCAGCAGCATAGGACAGGGGGCGAATGAGCAGTTCTTC.